These T cell receptor beta chains were read from a single sample in a study of spatial heterogeneity in lung cancer. TCRdb passed the 5' RACE reads through MiXCR, listing each CDR3 protein once. The sample has tens of thousands of distinct CDR3 sequences; 10% to 15% are singletons. Sample: PBMCs, taken at surgery. The receptors shown here come from a male donor with early-stage non-small cell lung cancer. Both conserved end residues are part of each CDR3. D genes are given only for firm matches. Clone size is stated in some rows and not others, as once, few, many or a class when expanded.

CDR3 length | D gene | J gene | V gene | clone size | CDR3 protein | CDR3 DNA
15 | - | TRBJ2-5 | TRBV28 | few | CASSLPEEGLETQYF | TGTGCCAGCAGTTTGCCCGAGGAGGGATTGGAGACCCAGTACTTC
11 | - | TRBJ1-2 | TRBV7-3 | few | CASSPTGGYTF | TGTGCCAGCAGCCCGACTGGCGGCTACACCTTC
15 | TRBD1 | TRBJ1-5 | TRBV7-9 | few | CASSPGTGGNQPQHF | TGTGCCAGCAGCCCCGGGACAGGAGGGAATCAGCCCCAGCATTTT
15 | - | TRBJ1-4 | TRBV28 | few | CASSMLDRRDEKLFF | TGTGCCAGCTCCATGCTCGACAGGCGGGATGAAAAACTGTTTTTT
13 | - | TRBJ1-2 | TRBV29-1 | - | CSVGEGVDYGYTF | TGCAGCGTTGGAGAGGGGGTCGACTATGGCTACACCTTC
16 | - | TRBJ2-1 | TRBV7-9 | few | CASSGRDDLSYNEQFF | TGTGCCAGCAGCGGCCGGGACGACCTCTCCTACAATGAGCAGTTCTTC
16 | TRBD2 | TRBJ2-5 | TRBV5-1 | - | CASSLELAGGLETQYF | TGCGCCAGCAGCTTGGAGTTGGCGGGAGGGCTGGAGACCCAGTACTTC
10 | - | TRBJ2-3 | TRBV28 | - | CALRTDTQYF | TGTGCCTTAAGGACAGATACGCAGTATTTT
13 | - | TRBJ2-7 | TRBV30 | - | CAWSVGRSYEQYF | TGTGCCTGGAGTGTAGGCAGATCCTACGAGCAGTACTTC
13 | - | TRBJ2-2 | TRBV7-2 | - | CASSGRAPGELFF | TGTGCCAGCAGCGGTCGTGCACCCGGGGAGCTGTTTTTT
15 | TRBD1 | TRBJ1-5 | TRBV7-2 | - | CASSAQTGGDQPQHF | TGTGCCAGCAGCGCCCAGACAGGGGGCGATCAGCCCCAGCATTTT
15 | TRBD2 | TRBJ2-1 | TRBV20-1 | few | CSAHPSGFSYNEQFF | TGCAGTGCTCACCCTAGCGGGTTCTCCTACAATGAGCAGTTCTTC
12 | TRBD1 | TRBJ1-1 | TRBV6-1 | - | CASGDRGAEAFF | TGTGCCAGCGGGGACAGGGGGGCTGAAGCTTTCTTT
14 | - | TRBJ2-3 | TRBV29-1 | - | CSVGPGVSSDTQYF | TGCAGCGTTGGACCGGGGGTTTCATCAGATACGCAGTATTTT
12 | - | TRBJ2-7 | TRBV13 | many | CASSLSGYEQYF | TGTGCCAGCAGCTTGTCAGGGTACGAGCAGTACTTC
11 | - | TRBJ2-5 | TRBV7-2 | few | CASSPRGTQYF | TGTGCCAGCAGCCCACGCGGGACCCAGTACTTC